This T cell receptor beta chain emerged from a study of control samples from healthy donors and cancer patients (dated by TCRdb to between 2020 and 2021). Library creation used the immunoSEQ multiplex PCR assay. TCRdb took this table from immuneACCESS and kept in-frame rearrangements with V and J called. Such tables lack part of the clones; where checked against another copy, unresolved V genes explain under half of the gap, and the rest is unexplained. The sample table records 150,000 to 200,000 clones; approximately 90% of these occur just once. 0.68% of the sample is taken by the ten largest. About this clone: The antigen this receptor binds is unknown. Base qualities were left out, and no much larger clone turns up one base away.

Via the germline V gene (reference sequence), CDR1 is SGHNT and CDR2 YYREEE. From the cysteine through the phenylalanine, the CDR3 covers 14 amino acids. Solely the CDR3 DNA is kept, with 42 bases framed from the first base. Trimming costs V 2 bases and J 7 bases, and their ends lie 10 bases apart. The rearrangement joined TRBV5-4 to TRBJ1-6; D gene: possibly TRBD1, on 6 matching bases. Sequencing was carried out using blood. The sequence was obtained from a woman aged 25-40 years in good health. CDR3 sequence: CASSLGQLNSPLHF. The nucleotide sequence is TGTGCCAGCAGCTTAGGACAGCTCAATTCACCCCTCCACTTT.